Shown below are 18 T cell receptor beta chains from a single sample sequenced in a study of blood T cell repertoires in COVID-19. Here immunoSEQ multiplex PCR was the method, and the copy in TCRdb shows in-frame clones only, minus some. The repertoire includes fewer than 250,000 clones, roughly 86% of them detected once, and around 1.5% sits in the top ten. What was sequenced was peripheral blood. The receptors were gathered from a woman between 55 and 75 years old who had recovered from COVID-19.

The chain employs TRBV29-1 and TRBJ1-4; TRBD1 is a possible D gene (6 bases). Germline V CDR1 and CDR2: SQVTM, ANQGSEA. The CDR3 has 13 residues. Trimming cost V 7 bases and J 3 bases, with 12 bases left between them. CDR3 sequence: CSAAGHPNEKLFF. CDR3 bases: TGCAGCGCAGCGGGACACCCTAATGAAAAACTGTTTTTT. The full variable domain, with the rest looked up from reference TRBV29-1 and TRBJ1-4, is SAVISQKPSRDICQRGTSLTIQCQVDSQVTMMFWYRQQPGQSLTLIATANQGSEATYESGFVIDKFPISRPNLTFSTLTVSNMSPEDSSIYLCSAAGHPNEKLFFGSGTQLSVL.

The CDR3 here is CASSLNPGGVSHEQYF. The CDR3, as DNA: TGCGCCAGCAGCTTGAATCCTGGCGGGGTATCCCACGAGCAGTACTTC. The genes are TRBV5-1 and TRBJ2-7, with D possibly matching TRBD2 (6 bases). V lost 1 base and J lost 5, with 19 bases in between. The CDR3 contains 16 residues. Germline V CDR1 and CDR2: SGHRS, YFSETQ.

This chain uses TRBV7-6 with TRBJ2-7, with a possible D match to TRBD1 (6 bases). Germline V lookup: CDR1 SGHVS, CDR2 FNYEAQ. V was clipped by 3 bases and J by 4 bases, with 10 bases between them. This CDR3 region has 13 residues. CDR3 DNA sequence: TGTGCCAGCAGCTTCCGACAGGCATACGAGCAGTACTTC. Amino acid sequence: CASSFRQAYEQYF.

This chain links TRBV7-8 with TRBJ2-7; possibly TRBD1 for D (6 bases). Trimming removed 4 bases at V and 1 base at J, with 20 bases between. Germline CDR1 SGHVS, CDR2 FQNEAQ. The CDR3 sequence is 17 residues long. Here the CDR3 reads CASSWLLTGSFSYEQYF. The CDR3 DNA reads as TGTGCCAGCAGCTGGCTGTTGACAGGCTCCTTTTCCTACGAGCAGTACTTC.

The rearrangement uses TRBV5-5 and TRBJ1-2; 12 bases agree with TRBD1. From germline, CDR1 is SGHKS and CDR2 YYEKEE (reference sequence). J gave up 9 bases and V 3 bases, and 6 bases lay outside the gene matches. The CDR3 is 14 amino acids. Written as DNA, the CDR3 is TGTGCCAGCAGCTGGGACAGGGGGCTTGAACGCTACACCTTC. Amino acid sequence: CASSWDRGLERYTF. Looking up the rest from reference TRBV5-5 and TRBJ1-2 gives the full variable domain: DAGVTQSPTHLIKTRGQQVTLRCSPISGHKSVSWYQQVLGQGPQFIFQYYEKEERGRGNFPDRFSARQFPNYSSELNVNALLLGDSALYLCASSWDRGLERYTFGSGTRLTVV.

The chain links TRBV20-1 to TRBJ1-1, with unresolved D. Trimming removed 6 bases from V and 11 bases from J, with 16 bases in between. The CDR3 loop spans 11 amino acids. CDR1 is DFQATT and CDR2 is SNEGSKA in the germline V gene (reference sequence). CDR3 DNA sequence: TGCAGTGCCCGGGGATTATCGGGGGCTTTCTTT. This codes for CSARGLSGAFF.

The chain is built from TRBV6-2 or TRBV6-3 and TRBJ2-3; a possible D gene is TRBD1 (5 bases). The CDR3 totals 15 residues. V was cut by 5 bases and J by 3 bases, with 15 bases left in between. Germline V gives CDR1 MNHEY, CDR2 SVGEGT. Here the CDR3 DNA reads TGTGCCAGCAGTCAGGGTTGGGGCCGGACAGATACGCAGTATTTT. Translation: CASSQGWGRTDTQYF.

For the CDR3, the DNA is TGTGCCAGCAGCGTAGCTTCAGGGGGGTTCACTGAAGCTTTCTTT. It specifies CASSVASGGFTEAFF. The chain links TRBV9 to TRBJ1-1, with 7 nucleotides matching TRBD1. The length of the CDR3 is 15 residues. V was pared by 0 bases and J by 4 bases, with 6 bases of the junction left unmatched. Germline V gene lookup returns CDR1 SGDLS and CDR2 YYNGEE.

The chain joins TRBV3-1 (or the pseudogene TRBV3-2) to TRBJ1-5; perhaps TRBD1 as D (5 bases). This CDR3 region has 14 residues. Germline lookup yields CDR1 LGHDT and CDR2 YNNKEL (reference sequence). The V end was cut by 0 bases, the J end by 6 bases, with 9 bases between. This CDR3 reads CASSQDRASQPQHF. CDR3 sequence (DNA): TGTGCCAGCAGCCAAGACAGGGCCAGTCAGCCCCAGCATTTT.

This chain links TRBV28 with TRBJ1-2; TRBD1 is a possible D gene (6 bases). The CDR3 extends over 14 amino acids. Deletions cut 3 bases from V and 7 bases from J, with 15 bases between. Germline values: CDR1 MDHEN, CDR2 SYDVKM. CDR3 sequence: CASSLDRGSGGYTF. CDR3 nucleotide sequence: TGTGCCAGCAGTTTGGATAGGGGGAGTGGTGGCTACACCTTC.

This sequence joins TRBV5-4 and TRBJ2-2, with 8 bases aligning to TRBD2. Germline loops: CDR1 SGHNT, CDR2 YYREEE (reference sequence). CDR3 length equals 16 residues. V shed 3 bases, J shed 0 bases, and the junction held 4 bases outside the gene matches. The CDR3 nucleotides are TGTGCCAGCAGCTCACCGGGACTAGCGAACACCGGGGAGCTGTTTTTT. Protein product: CASSSPGLANTGELFF.

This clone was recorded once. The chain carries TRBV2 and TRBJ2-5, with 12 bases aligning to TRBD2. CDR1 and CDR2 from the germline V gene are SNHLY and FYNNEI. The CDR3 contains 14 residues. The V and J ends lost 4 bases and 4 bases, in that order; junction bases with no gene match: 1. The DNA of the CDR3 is TGTGCCAGCAGTGTGACTAGCGGGGGAGAGACCCAGTACTTC. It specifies CASSVTSGGETQYF.

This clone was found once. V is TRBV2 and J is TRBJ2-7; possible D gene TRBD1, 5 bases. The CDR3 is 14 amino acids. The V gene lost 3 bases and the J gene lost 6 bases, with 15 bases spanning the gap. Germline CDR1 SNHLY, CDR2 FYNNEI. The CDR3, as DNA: TGTGCCAGCAGTGATAGCAGGGTCCTGGGCGAGCAGTACTTC. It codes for CASSDSRVLGEQYF.

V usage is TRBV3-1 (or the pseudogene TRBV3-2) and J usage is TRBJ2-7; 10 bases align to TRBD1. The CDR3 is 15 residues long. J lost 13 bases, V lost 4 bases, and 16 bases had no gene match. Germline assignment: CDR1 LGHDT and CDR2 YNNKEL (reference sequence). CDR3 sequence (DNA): TGTGCCAGCAGCCTCCAGGGCCGGGACAGGGGAGGAATTTACTTC. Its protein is CASSLQGRDRGGIYF.

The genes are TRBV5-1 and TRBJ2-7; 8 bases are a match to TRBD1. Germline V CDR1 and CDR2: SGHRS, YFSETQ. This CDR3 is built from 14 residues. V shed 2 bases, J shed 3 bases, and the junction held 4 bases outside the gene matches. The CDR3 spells CASSFRDRNYEQYF. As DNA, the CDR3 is TGCGCCAGCAGCTTCCGGGACAGGAACTACGAGCAGTACTTC.

Here the CDR3 DNA reads TGTGCCAGCTCAACCTCGGGAGTGCAAGAGACCCAGTACTTC. Protein sequence: CASSTSGVQETQYF. The chain couples TRBV18 to TRBJ2-5; D possibly corresponds to TRBD2 (6 bases). Trimming stripped 5 bases from V and 2 bases from J, with 12 bases between. There are 14 residues in the CDR3. Germline assignment: CDR1 KGHSH and CDR2 LQKENI.

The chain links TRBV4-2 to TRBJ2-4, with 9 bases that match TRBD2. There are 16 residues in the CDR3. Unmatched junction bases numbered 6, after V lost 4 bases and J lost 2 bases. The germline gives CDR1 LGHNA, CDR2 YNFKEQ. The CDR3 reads CASSPIGLATKNIQYF. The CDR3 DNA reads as TGTGCCAGCAGCCCTATCGGACTAGCGACCAAAAACATTCAGTACTTC.

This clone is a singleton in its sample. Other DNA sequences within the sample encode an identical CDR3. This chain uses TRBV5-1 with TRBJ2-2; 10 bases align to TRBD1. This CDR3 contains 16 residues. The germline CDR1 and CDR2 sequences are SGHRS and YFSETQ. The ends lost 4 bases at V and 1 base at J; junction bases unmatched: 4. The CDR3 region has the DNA TGCGCCAGCAGCCCAGGGGACAGGGGGAACACCGGGGAGCTGTTTTTT. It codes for CASSPGDRGNTGELFF.